This section outlines one TCR beta chain sequence together with its context. Its specificity is not known. PCR used 60 Vbeta primers and 13 Jbeta primers. The repertoire was sequenced with immunoSEQ multiplex PCR; TCRdb's copy has only in-frame clones and lacks some. The sample carries some 150,000 clones, 82% recorded once. This sample stems from a study of cytomegalovirus exposure and HLA in healthy donors. Study results and caveats: Some V segments, including TRBV6-2 and TRBV6-3, were excluded as indistinguishable. V- and J-gene trimming of TCR beta was linked (in a later analysis) to a missense DCLRE1C variant. Researchers counted around 150 TCR beta chains as cytomegalovirus-associated. Reportedly, a later analysis found an Asian-associated ancestry cluster had fewer N-insertions than the roughly 700-donor mean.

Germline loops: CDR1 SGHRS, CDR2 YFSETQ. V lost 1 base and J 4 bases, leaving 20 bases between the germline ends. The CDR3 consists of 17 residues. The sequenced sample was PBMCs. The clonotype originates from a woman aged 45-65 years in good health and CMV-seropositive. The V gene is TRBV5-1, the J gene TRBJ1-1; tentative D call: TRBD1 (5 bases). The CDR3 DNA follows: TGCGCCAGCAGCTTGTCTGGAGGTGGGACTAGGGGCACTGAAGCTTTCTTT. The encoded protein is CASSLSGGGTRGTEAFF.